The sequence of this TCR beta chain was determined in a study of blood T cell repertoires in COVID-19 (dated by TCRdb to the early 2020s). With respect to the entire study: Collaborator samples came from the United States, Italy and Spain and covered acute and convalescent phases of COVID-19. The material from the prospective study consisted of cDNA or gDNA derived from T cells, B-cell-depleted T cells, or PBMCs. Subjects who had been exposed to COVID-19, were actively infected with it, or had recovered from it provided the deeply sampled blood TCRbeta repertoires that made up the dataset. A freely available public database, intended as a resource for researchers studying the immune response to SARS-CoV-2, is where the repertoires were released. The samples were drawn from two sources: the first 160 participants of the ongoing ImmuneRACE study, and fewer than 1,500 subjects contributed by 6 global collaborators. Sample metadata almost always included a de-identified subject ID, COVID-19 status, age in years and sex. Where available, HLA class I and class II types were obtained from metadata supplied by the sample provider rather than from assay-based typing.

TCRbeta CDR3 regions were amplified from genomic DNA using the immunoSEQ Assay, a bias-controlled multiplex PCR. On the authors' methods: Within the assay, amplification of reference gene primers was used to estimate how many nucleated cells each sample contained. To quantify the absolute abundance of each unique TCRbeta CDR3 rearrangement, sequence reads were collapsed and filtered. Productive Simpson clonality was computed per sample as the square root of Simpson's diversity index over productive rearrangements. TCRdb re-hosts the immuneACCESS table, in-frame sequences only. Its copies lack some clones; in the studies checked, an unresolved V gene accounts for under half of them, and the cause for the rest is not known. V, J and clone size are taken as reported in that table, and D and trimming were inferred from the DNA itself. This sample lists 90,000 to 110,000 clones; about 80% were detected once. The ten largest make up approximately 20% of the sample.

As concerns this clone: Its antigen remains unidentified. No much larger clone is present one base from it, and per-base qualities are unavailable.

Beyond this particular receptor, the publication reports: Clinical and demographic metadata were provided uncurated, with the amount varying by source and participant.

The collaborating institutions used their own protocols to collect whole blood in K2EDTA tubes. Collaborator samples were shipped for TCRbeta analysis as frozen whole blood, isolated PBMCs, or DNA extracted from either sample type. The specimen was peripheral blood. The source of this sequence is a woman aged 70 to 79 with acute or convalescent COVID-19.

The CDR3 region reads CASSSQEASNQPQHF. The bases read TGTGCCAGCTCATCGCAGGAAGCTAGCAATCAGCCCCAGCATTTT. The chain couples TRBV18 to TRBJ1-5; the D gene is not confidently resolved. The CDR3 holds 15 amino acids from the cysteine to the phenylalanine. CDR3 DNA only is kept here, 45 bases in frame from base 1. The germline V gene specifies KGHSH as CDR1 and LQKENI as CDR2. Trimming takes 5 bases from V and 0 bases from J, and the germline ends sit 11 bases apart.